Each of the 17 T cell receptor beta chains below was sequenced from the same sample in a study of T cells in Graves' hyperthyroidism and ophthalmopathy. Using RNA transcripts as the source, TCR beta CDR3 regions were amplified. A first-round RT-PCR of the TCR CDR3 used the HTBI primer set. TCRdb reanalysed the multiplex PCR reads using MiXCR and keeps one entry per CDR3 protein. The sample lists 460,000 or so distinct CDR3 sequences, approximately 15% occurring once. Sample: blood. The receptors here all came from a young woman with Graves' hyperthyroidism.

This clonotype was counted many times. The V gene is TRBV20-1, the J gene TRBJ2-1; 12 bases match TRBD2. The CDR3 has 14 residues. The germline V gene encodes CDR1 DFQATT and CDR2 SNEGSKA (reference sequence). V shed 5 bases and J 6 bases; nucleotides not matched to a gene: 5. The CDR3, as DNA: TGCAGTGCTGAGACTAGCGGGAGTGTCAATGAGCAGTTCTTC. As protein: CSAETSGSVNEQFF.

This clonotype was recorded many times. V is TRBV2 and J is TRBJ1-1; TRBD1 is a possible D gene (5 bases). V lost 8 bases to trimming and J lost 4 bases, with 23 bases between them. Germline V gives CDR1 SNHLY, CDR2 FYNNEI. The CDR3 has 16 residues. For the CDR3, the DNA is TGTGCCAGCCGGAGGACTGGGACCAAAAGAGGCACTGAAGCTTTCTTT. This sequence encodes CASRRTGTKRGTEAFF.

This clonotype occurred many times. This chain joins TRBV29-1 and TRBJ2-5, with 9 bases fitting TRBD1. The junction had 4 bases not matched to a gene; V was cut back by 6 bases and J by 5 bases. Germline CDR1 reads SQVTM; CDR2 reads ANQGSEA. The CDR3 sequence is 12 residues long. The CDR3 nucleotides are TGCAGCGTAACAGGGGGCGGGGAGACCCAGTACTTC. This encodes CSVTGGGETQYF.

This clonotype showed up many times. V and J are TRBV5-6 and TRBJ1-2; TRBD1 aligns across 9 bases. The V gene end was trimmed by 3 bases and the J gene end by 5 bases; junction bases not matched to a gene: 8. The V gene's germline CDR1 is SGHDT and CDR2 YYEEEE. The CDR3 has 15 residues. CDR3 region: CASSSRQGVDYGYTF. In DNA form, the CDR3 reads TGTGCCAGCAGCTCGAGACAGGGGGTTGATTATGGCTACACCTTC.

This clonotype was observed at least ten times. The J gene is TRBJ2-3, the V gene TRBV4-1; 9 bases line up with TRBD2. The CDR3 runs to 16 residues. Per germline, CDR1 MGHRA and CDR2 YSYEKL. After removal of 0 bases from V and 2 bases from J, the junction contained 3 bases not matched to a gene. CDR3 bases: TGCGCCAGCAGCCAAGAAATAGCGGGAGCCACAGATACGCAGTATTTT. Protein: CASSQEIAGATDTQYF.

This clonotype has a count of ten or more. The chain joins TRBV18 to TRBJ2-2; D not resolved. Per the germline V gene, CDR1 is KGHSH and CDR2 is LQKENI. V was pared by 3 bases and J by 0 bases, with 5 bases between. The CDR3 runs 14 residues. CDR3 sequence: CASSPRSNTGELFF. In nucleotides, the CDR3 is TGTGCCAGCTCACCTAGGTCGAACACCGGGGAGCTGTTTTTT.

This clonotype was recorded a few times. The DNA for the CDR3 is TGCGCCAGCATCGCCCGGGCGGGTGGTGCTCCAGAGCAGTTCTTC. Its translation is CASIARAGGAPEQFF. V and J are TRBV5-1 and TRBJ2-1; D perhaps matches TRBD2 (5 bases). Trimming pared 6 bases from V and 10 bases from J, leaving 23 bases between. The CDR3 loop spans 15 amino acids. The germline V gene encodes CDR1 SGHRS and CDR2 YFSETQ.

In this sample, this clonotype turned up a few times. V gene TRBV19 combines with J gene TRBJ2-1; D perhaps matches TRBD2 (6 bases). V lost 1 base and J 2 bases, leaving 6 bases between the germline ends. Germline CDR1 is LNHDA and CDR2 is SQIVND (reference sequence). The CDR3 runs to 14 residues. DNA of the CDR3: TGTGCCAGTAGTATAGCGGGAGCCTACAATGAGCAGTTCTTC. It encodes CASSIAGAYNEQFF.

With respect to this clonotype: The germline gene is not matched at one end of the junction; a read error may be the cause. This chain connects TRBV29-1 to TRBJ2-2; D may match TRBD1 or TRBD2 (6 bases each). Per the germline V gene, CDR1 is SQVTM and CDR2 is ANQGSEA. This CDR3 comprises 13 residues. The CDR3 is CSGTGQSTGGLFF. CDR3 in DNA: TGCAGCGGAACAGGGCAATCCACCGGGGGGCTGTTTTTT.

The sample holds many counts of this clonotype. V and J are TRBV2 and TRBJ2-6; tentative D call: TRBD2 (5 bases). Trimming shortened V by 4 bases and J by 0 bases, and 13 bases separated the two germline ends. Germline CDR1 is SNHLY and CDR2 is FYNNEI. This CDR3 is built from 17 residues. Here the CDR3 reads CASSVRSGFSGANVLTF. The CDR3 nucleotides are TGTGCCAGCAGTGTGAGGAGCGGTTTCTCTGGGGCCAACGTCCTGACTTTC.

This clonotype has a count of ten or more. The chain uses TRBV9 and TRBJ1-3; D remains unclear. The germline V gene encodes CDR1 SGDLS and CDR2 YYNGEE. The ends were cut back, 7 bases at V and 0 bases at J, with 5 bases in the middle. This CDR3 spans 12 amino acids. CDR3 sequence reads: CASANSGNTIYF. The CDR3 DNA reads TGTGCCAGCGCGAACTCTGGAAACACCATATATTTT.

The chain carries TRBV6-5 and TRBJ2-2, with 7 bases that match TRBD2. Germline values: CDR1 MNHEY, CDR2 SVGAGI. There are 15 residues in the CDR3. Trimming cost V 2 bases and J 5 bases; bases outside gene matches: 5. CDR3 in amino acids: CASSYRGAGTGELFF. CDR3 nucleotide sequence: TGTGCCAGCAGTTACAGAGGAGCGGGGACCGGGGAGCTGTTTTTT.

The V gene is TRBV7-8, the J gene TRBJ1-5; D gene unclear. Germline V gene sequence: CDR1 SGHVS, CDR2 FQNEAQ. This CDR3 has 15 residues. Trimming stripped 2 bases from V and 0 bases from J, with 8 bases between. The DNA of the CDR3 is TGTGCCAGCAGCTTATGGGAGTCTAGCAATCAGCCCCAGCATTTT. Translated, it gives CASSLWESSNQPQHF. Full variable domain (outside the CDR3, taken from reference TRBV7-8 and TRBJ1-5): GAGVSQSPRYKVAKRGQDVALRCDPISGHVSLFWYQQALGQGPEFLTYFQNEAQLDKSGLPSDRFFAERPEGSVSTLKIQRTQQEDSAVYLCASSLWESSNQPQHFGDGTRLSIL.

This clonotype was counted ten times or more. V usage is TRBV5-1 and J usage is TRBJ2-3; TRBD1 is a possible D gene (6 bases). The germline gives CDR1 SGHRS, CDR2 YFSETQ. V shed 4 bases and J shed 1 base, with 19 bases lying between them. This CDR3 spans 17 amino acids. CDR3 sequence (DNA): TGCGCCAGCAGCCCCCCTTTTGGCAGGGGCGGCACAGATACGCAGTATTTT. Its translation: CASSPPFGRGGTDTQYF. Based on the CDR3 plus reference TRBV5-1 and TRBJ2-3, the full variable domain is KAGVTQTPRYLIKTRGQQVTLSCSPISGHRSVSWYQQTPGQGLQFLFEYFSETQRNKGNFPGRFSGRQFSNSRSEMNVSTLELGDSALYLCASSPPFGRGGTDTQYFGPGTRLTVL.

This clonotype appeared a few times. This chain joins TRBV29-1 and TRBJ1-3; 7 positions agree with TRBD1. CDR1 SQVTM and CDR2 ANQGSEA come from the germline V gene. The V segment lost 5 bases and the J segment 2 bases; nucleotides outside the gene matches: 3. This CDR3 is built from 13 residues. CDR3 nucleotides: TGCAGCGTTACAGGGGCCCCTGGAAACACCATATATTTT. Protein sequence: CSVTGAPGNTIYF.

The sample holds many counts of this clonotype. This chain links TRBV19 with TRBJ1-4; TRBD1 aligns across 9 bases. Per germline, CDR1 LNHDA and CDR2 SQIVND (reference sequence). V trimming: 6 bases; J trimming: 4 bases; junction bases outside the gene matches: 3. CDR3 length equals 14 residues. CDR3 amino acids: CASRPGQGNEKLFF. The CDR3 bases are TGTGCCAGTAGACCGGGACAGGGTAATGAAAAACTGTTTTTT. The full variable domain, completed using reference TRBV19 and TRBJ1-4, is DGGITQSPKYLFRKEGQNVTLSCEQNLNHDAMYWYRQDPGQGLRLIYYSQIVNDFQKGDIAEGYSVSREKKESFPLTVTSAQKNPTAFYLCASRPGQGNEKLFFGSGTQLSVL.

This clonotype was picked up many times. This chain connects TRBV12-3 or TRBV12-4 to TRBJ2-1; the D gene is possibly TRBD2 (5 bases). The CDR3 length is 13 residues. Trimming stripped 6 bases from V and 4 bases from J, with 10 bases between. For the CDR3, the DNA is TGTGCCAGCAGCATCGGACTGTACAATGAGCAGTTCTTC. This sequence encodes CASSIGLYNEQFF.